This TCR beta chain originates from a study of T cell changes during pregnancy in multiple sclerosis. From germline, CDR1 is MNHNS and CDR2 SASEGT. The CDR3 contains 12 residues. Trimming took off 8 bases at V and 4 bases at J, with 9 bases between the two ends. Libraries were prepared by immunoSEQ multiplex PCR; TCRdb keeps only in-frame clonotypes and omits some of them. This table holds 50,000 or so clones, around 91% found once. The material was CD8+ T cells from peripheral blood mononuclear cells, obtained in the second trimester of pregnancy. The rearrangement joins TRBV6-1 to TRBJ1-3; no firm D call. This TCR was sampled from a female donor with multiple sclerosis, enrolled in a pregnancy study. This chain's CDR3 is CASPGLGNTIYF. In nucleotides, the CDR3 is TGTGCCAGCCCGGGGTTGGGAAACACCATATATTTT.